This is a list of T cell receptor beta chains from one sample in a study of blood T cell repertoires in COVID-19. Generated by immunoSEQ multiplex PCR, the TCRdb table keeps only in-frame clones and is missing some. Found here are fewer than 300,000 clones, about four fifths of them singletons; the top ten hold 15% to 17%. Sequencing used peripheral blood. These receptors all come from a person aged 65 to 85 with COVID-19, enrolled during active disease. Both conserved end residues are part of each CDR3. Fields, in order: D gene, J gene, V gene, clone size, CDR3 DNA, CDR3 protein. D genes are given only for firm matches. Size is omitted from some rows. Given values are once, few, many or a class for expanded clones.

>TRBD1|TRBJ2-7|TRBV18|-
TGTGCCAGCTCACCAAACCGGGACAGATTAAATTACGAGCAGTACTTC
CASSPNRDRLNYEQYF
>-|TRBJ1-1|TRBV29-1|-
TGCAGCGTCGGGCGGACAGTGAACACTGAAGCTTTCTTT
CSVGRTVNTEAFF
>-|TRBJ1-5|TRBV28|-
TGTGCCAGCAGTCTCGACCTCCGTGTTTGGGGGGTTTCCAATCAGCCCCAGCATTTT
CASSLDLRVWGVSNQPQHF
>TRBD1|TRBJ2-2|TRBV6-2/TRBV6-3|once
TGTGCCAGCAGCTCCCTGGACAGGGTTTTCACCGGGGAGCTGTTTTTT
CASSSLDRVFTGELFF
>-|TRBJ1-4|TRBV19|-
TGTGCCAGTAGTATGGTGGCAGGGGAAACTGAAAAACTGTTTTTT
CASSMVAGETEKLFF
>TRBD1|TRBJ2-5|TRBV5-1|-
TGCGCCAGCAGCGGGACAGGGACCCAAGAGACCCAGTACTTC
CASSGTGTQETQYF
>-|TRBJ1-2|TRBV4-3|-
TGCGCCAGCAGCCAAGGGGGCTGGGGCTACACCTTC
CASSQGGWGYTF
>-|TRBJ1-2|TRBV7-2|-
TGTGCCAGCAGCTCTAGCGTAGGGGTTGGTGGCTACACCTTC
CASSSSVGVGGYTF
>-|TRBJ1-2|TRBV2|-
TGTGCCAGCAGTGAAGCCCGGGCAGGAGGAGGCTACACCTTC
CASSEARAGGGYTF
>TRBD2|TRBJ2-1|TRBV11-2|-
TGTGCCAGCAGCCAAATCCATCGACTAGCGGGAGCGGGGTACAATGAGCAGTTCTTC
CASSQIHRLAGAGYNEQFF
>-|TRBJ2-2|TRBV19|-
TGTGCCAGTAGTATTAAGACAGGGAACACCGGGGAGCTGTTTTTT
CASSIKTGNTGELFF
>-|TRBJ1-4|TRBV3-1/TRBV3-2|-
TGTGCCAGCAGCCAATCGGGGAGCAACGCTCATGAAAAACTGTTTTTT
CASSQSGSNAHEKLFF
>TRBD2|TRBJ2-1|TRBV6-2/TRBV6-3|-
TGTGCCAGCAGTTACGGGAGGGATGAAGTAAATGAGCAGTTCTTC
CASSYGRDEVNEQFF
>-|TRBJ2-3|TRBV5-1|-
TGCGCCAGCAGCTCCTCCTGGGGCAGCACAGATACGCAGTATTTT
CASSSSWGSTDTQYF
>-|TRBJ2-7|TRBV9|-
TGTGCCAGCAGCGTAGCCCCTAATACAGTCGGCACGTCCTCCGAGCAGTACTTC
CASSVAPNTVGTSSEQYF
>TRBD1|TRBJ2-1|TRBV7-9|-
TGTGCCAGCAGCTTACCCGGGACAGGGATTCTTGAGCAGTTCTTC
CASSLPGTGILEQFF
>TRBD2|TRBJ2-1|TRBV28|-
TGTGCCAGCAGCGCGGGACTAGCGGGCTCTTACAATGAGCAGTTCTTC
CASSAGLAGSYNEQFF
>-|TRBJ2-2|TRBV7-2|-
TGTGCCAGCAGCTTCTTTTCCAGCGGGCGGACCGGGGAGCTGTTTTTT
CASSFFSSGRTGELFF
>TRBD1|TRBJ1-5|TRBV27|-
TGTGCCAGCAGTTCGTTACAGACAGGGCTCAATCAGCCCCAGCATTTT
CASSSLQTGLNQPQHF
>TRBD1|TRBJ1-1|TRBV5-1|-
TGCGCCAGCAGCCCAGGGGGCGGCGGAGCTTTCTTT
CASSPGGGGAFF
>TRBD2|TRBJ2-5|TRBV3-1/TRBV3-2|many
TGTGCCAGCAGCCCCTACTCGGGACTAGCGGGGGGGATGGGGGAGACCCAGTACTTC
CASSPYSGLAGGMGETQYF
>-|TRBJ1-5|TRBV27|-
TGTGCCAGCAGTCCTTGGGCGGGCGGGGGCAATCAGCCCCAGCATTTT
CASSPWAGGGNQPQHF
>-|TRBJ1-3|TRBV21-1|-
TGTGCCAGCAGCAACCCGATGACAGGGGGCGATTGTGGAAACACCATATATTTT
CASSNPMTGGDCGNTIYF
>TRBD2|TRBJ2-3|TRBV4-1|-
TGCGCCAGCAGCCAAGATACCCTAGCGGGGGGCAAGACAGATACGCAGTATTTT
CASSQDTLAGGKTDTQYF
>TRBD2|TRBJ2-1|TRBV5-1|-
TGCGCCAGCAGCCCGGGACTAGCGGGAGTTGGAAAGAGCTCCTACAATGAGCAGTTCTTC
CASSPGLAGVGKSSYNEQFF
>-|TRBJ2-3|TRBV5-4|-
TGTGCCAGCAGCTTGGCAGTCTTGCCGACAGATACGCAGTATTTT
CASSLAVLPTDTQYF
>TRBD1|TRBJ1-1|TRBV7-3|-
TGTGCCAGCAGCTTAGCGGGACAGGGAAACACTGAAGCTTTCTTT
CASSLAGQGNTEAFF
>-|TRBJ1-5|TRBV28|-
TGTGCCAGCAGTTTTGGACAGAGTAGCAATCAGCCCCAGCATTTT
CASSFGQSSNQPQHF
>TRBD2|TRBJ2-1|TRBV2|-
TGTGCCAGCAGTGTGAGACTAGCGGGTTACAATGAGCAGTTCTTC
CASSVRLAGYNEQFF
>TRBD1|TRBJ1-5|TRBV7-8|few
TGTGCCAGCAGCTTAGAAGCAGGGGGCGCGAGGCCCCAGCATTTT
CASSLEAGGARPQHF
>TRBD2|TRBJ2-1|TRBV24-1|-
TGTGCCACCAGTGATTTGGGACTAGCGGGAGCGGGAGGGGAGCAGTTCTTC
CATSDLGLAGAGGEQFF
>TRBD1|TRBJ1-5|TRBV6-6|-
TGTGCCAGCAGTCAGGACAGGACTCAGCCCCAGCATTTT
CASSQDRTQPQHF
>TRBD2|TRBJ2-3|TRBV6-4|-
TGTGCCAGCAGTGAAGCGGGAGGAAGAGATACGCAGTATTTT
CASSEAGGRDTQYF
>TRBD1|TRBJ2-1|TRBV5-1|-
TGCGCCAGCGGGACAGGGGGCATATCAAATGAGCAGTTCTTC
CASGTGGISNEQFF
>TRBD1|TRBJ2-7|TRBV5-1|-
TGCGCCAGCAGCTTGGCAGTCGGCGGAACAGGGGCCTACGAGCAGTACTTC
CASSLAVGGTGAYEQYF